These T cell receptor beta chains were read from a single sample in a study of PD-L1 blockade in urothelial cancer. Clones were read by immunoSEQ multiplex PCR, and TCRdb kept only the in-frame ones, dropping some. The sample consists of about 82,000 clones, 85% to 95% of them appearing once. The sequencing used PBMCs, collected around atezolizumab (anti-PD-L1) treatment. The receptors originated from a man aged 55 to 69 with urothelial cancer. The CDR3 runs from the conserved cysteine through the conserved F or W. The D gene is left open where the match is weak. Size values are once, few and many counts, or a class for expanded clones, and some rows have none.

j_call,v_call,clone_size,d_call,cdr3_aa,cdr3_nt
TRBJ2-7,TRBV21-1,NA,NA,CASSTSGYHEQYF,TGTGCCAGCAGCACCTCAGGGTACCACGAGCAGTACTTC
TRBJ1-2,TRBV28,NA,NA,CASSLDTREGYTF,TGTGCCAGCAGTCTTGACACGAGGGAAGGCTACACCTTC
TRBJ1-3,TRBV15,NA,TRBD1,CATSRDGTGPGNTIYF,TGTGCCACCAGCAGAGATGGGACAGGGCCCGGAAACACCATATATTTT
TRBJ1-2,TRBV29-1,NA,NA,CSVFSTGFWGYTF,TGCAGCGTCTTTTCGACAGGATTCTGGGGCTACACCTTC
TRBJ2-2,TRBV19,NA,NA,CASRIAQGIRANTGELFF,TGTGCCAGTAGGATAGCACAGGGTATCCGTGCGAACACCGGGGAGCTGTTTTTT
TRBJ2-1,TRBV5-5,NA,TRBD1,CASSLGQGLYNEQFF,TGTGCCAGCAGCCTGGGACAGGGGCTCTACAATGAGCAGTTCTTC
TRBJ2-3,TRBV19,NA,TRBD2,CASSMRSGGADTQYF,TGTGCCAGTAGTATGAGGAGCGGGGGGGCAGATACGCAGTATTTT
TRBJ2-3,TRBV5-1,NA,NA,CASSLDPSPDTQYF,TGCGCCAGCAGCTTGGATCCGTCCCCAGATACGCAGTATTTT
TRBJ1-4,TRBV28,NA,TRBD1,CASSSTGVYEKLFF,TGTGCCAGCAGTTCAACAGGGGTTTATGAAAAACTGTTTTTT
TRBJ1-1,TRBV4-3,NA,TRBD1,CASSQGGQRAFF,TGCGCCAGCAGCCAAGGGGGACAGAGAGCTTTCTTT
TRBJ2-5,TRBV20-1,once,NA,CSAQKETQYF,TGCAGTGCCCAGAAAGAGACCCAGTACTTC
TRBJ2-1,TRBV11-2,NA,TRBD1,CASSGDRPGGYNEQFF,TGTGCCAGCAGCGGGGACAGGCCCGGGGGTTACAATGAGCAGTTCTTC
TRBJ1-2,TRBV11-2,NA,NA,CASSSRGTPEEYGYTF,TGTGCCAGCAGCTCCAGAGGGACACCGGAGGAATATGGCTACACCTTC
TRBJ2-5,TRBV27,once,NA,CASSLRSREGTQYF,TGTGCCAGCAGTTTGCGAAGCCGAGAGGGGACCCAGTACTTC
TRBJ2-5,TRBV30,NA,TRBD2,CAWRLAGGETQYF,TGTGCCTGGAGACTCGCGGGAGGTGAGACCCAGTACTTC
TRBJ2-7,TRBV7-2,NA,TRBD1,CASSPRTGQETYEQYF,TGTGCCAGCAGCCCCCGTACGGGACAGGAAACCTACGAGCAGTACTTC
TRBJ2-7,TRBV7-9,NA,TRBD1,CASSLASEGQGAYEQYF,TGTGCCAGCAGCTTAGCTAGTGAGGGACAGGGGGCCTACGAGCAGTACTTC
TRBJ2-3,TRBV5-1,NA,NA,CASSLAGTTITDTQYF,TGCGCCAGCAGCTTGGCCGGGACAACAATCACAGATACGCAGTATTTT
TRBJ2-3,TRBV5-1,NA,NA,CASSLGDRQVIDTQYF,TGCGCCAGCAGCTTGGGGGACCGACAGGTTATAGATACGCAGTATTTT
TRBJ2-1,TRBV2,NA,NA,CASSSQGTDEQFF,TGTGCCAGCAGTTCACAGGGAACCGATGAGCAGTTCTTC
TRBJ2-5,TRBV5-1,once,NA,CASSLTISRGQETQYF,TGCGCCAGCAGCTTGACCATCTCAAGGGGGCAAGAGACCCAGTACTTC
TRBJ2-5,TRBV10-3,NA,NA,CAIKGQYQETQYF,TGTGCCATCAAAGGACAGTACCAAGAGACCCAGTACTTC
TRBJ2-7,TRBV7-9,NA,NA,CASSGPGTKNSYEQYF,TGTGCCAGCAGCGGCCCCGGGACAAAAAACTCCTACGAGCAGTACTTC
TRBJ2-2,TRBV2,NA,TRBD2,CASRLREITGELFF,TGTGCCAGCAGGTTGCGGGAGATCACCGGGGAGCTGTTTTTT
TRBJ1-6,TRBV4-1,NA,TRBD1,CASSSWPGQGNSPLHF,TGCGCCAGCAGCTCATGGCCGGGACAGGGGAATTCACCCCTCCACTTT
TRBJ1-4,TRBV28,NA,TRBD1,CASSFDRGGYEKLFF,TGTGCCAGCAGTTTCGACAGGGGTGGTTATGAAAAACTGTTTTTT
TRBJ1-5,TRBV28,NA,TRBD1,CASRPGQGVQPQHF,TGTGCCAGCAGACCGGGACAGGGGGTGCAGCCCCAGCATTTT
TRBJ2-7,TRBV7-2,NA,TRBD2,CASSLGTRTSGGLPYEQYF,TGTGCCAGCAGCTTAGGAACCCGGACTAGCGGGGGGCTGCCCTACGAGCAGTACTTC
TRBJ2-5,TRBV6-5,NA,TRBD1,CASGDSQETQYF,TGTGCCAGCGGGGACAGCCAAGAGACCCAGTACTTC
TRBJ2-7,TRBV5-3,NA,TRBD1,CARSLGPGGVF,TGTGCCAGAAGCTTGGGGCCAGGGGGAGTTTTC
TRBJ2-7,TRBV2,NA,NA,CASSAGGLYEQYF,TGTGCCAGCAGTGCGGGCGGACTCTACGAGCAGTACTTC
TRBJ2-5,TRBV7-2,once,TRBD2,CASSLGLAGRETQYF,TGTGCCAGCAGCTTAGGACTAGCGGGACGCGAGACCCAGTACTTC
TRBJ2-7,TRBV6-4,NA,NA,CASIWADPYEQYF,TGTGCCAGCATCTGGGCAGATCCCTACGAGCAGTACTTC
TRBJ2-5,TRBV11-2,NA,NA,CASSLYTGSETQYF,TGTGCCAGCAGCTTATATACAGGATCGGAGACCCAGTACTTC
TRBJ1-3,TRBV5-1,NA,NA,CASSWAQGSSGNTIYF,TGCGCCAGCAGCTGGGCACAGGGTAGCTCTGGAAACACCATATATTTT
TRBJ2-1,TRBV2,NA,TRBD2,CATSGLAGANYNEQFF,TGTGCCACCTCGGGACTAGCGGGGGCTAATTACAATGAGCAGTTCTTC
TRBJ2-1,TRBV9,NA,NA,CASSVGGLPNNEQFF,TGTGCCAGCAGCGTAGGGGGGCTACCGAACAATGAGCAGTTCTTC
TRBJ1-1,TRBV7-3,NA,NA,CASSLGGSMNTEAFF,TGTGCCAGCAGCTTAGGCGGCAGCATGAACACTGAAGCTTTCTTT
TRBJ1-2,TRBV6-1,NA,TRBD1,CASSEVGQGVHGYTF,TGTGCCAGCAGTGAAGTGGGACAGGGGGTCCATGGCTACACCTTC
TRBJ2-1,TRBV2,NA,NA,CASSLGASYNEQFF,TGTGCCAGCAGTTTAGGAGCTTCCTACAATGAGCAGTTCTTC
TRBJ2-2,TRBV28,NA,NA,CASSSPGDTGELFF,TGTGCCAGCAGTTCTCCGGGGGACACCGGGGAGCTGTTTTTT
TRBJ2-6,TRBV4-3,once,NA,CASSQEELRLSGANVLTF,TGCGCCAGCAGCCAGGAGGAATTAAGACTCTCTGGGGCCAACGTCCTGACTTTC
TRBJ1-5,TRBV4-1,NA,NA,CASSLRAGAPGNQPQHF,TGCGCCAGCAGCCTCCGTGCGGGGGCGCCGGGCAATCAGCCCCAGCATTTT
TRBJ2-3,TRBV28,NA,NA,CASSPKRNRNTDTQYF,TGTGCCAGCAGTCCGAAGAGAAACCGAAACACAGATACGCAGTATTTT
TRBJ1-2,TRBV6-1,NA,NA,CASSEAQGPYGYTF,TGTGCCAGCAGTGAAGCACAGGGCCCCTATGGCTACACCTTC
TRBJ2-7,TRBV5-6,NA,NA,CASSSSLGEAYEQYF,TGTGCCAGCAGTAGCAGCCTAGGGGAGGCCTACGAGCAGTACTTC
TRBJ1-6,TRBV7-6,NA,TRBD1,CASSNRQGGFWSPLHF,TGTGCCAGCAGCAACCGACAGGGAGGTTTTTGGTCACCCCTCCACTTT
TRBJ2-7,TRBV28,once,TRBD2,CASRGGGSSGRAVNEQYF,TGTGCCAGTCGAGGGGGGGGCAGTAGCGGGAGGGCCGTTAACGAGCAGTACTTC
TRBJ1-4,TRBV5-5,NA,TRBD1,CASSPVGQGAANEKLFF,TGTGCCAGCAGCCCCGTTGGGCAGGGGGCGGCTAATGAAAAACTGTTTTTT
TRBJ1-6,TRBV6-6,NA,NA,CASGGSTASNSPLHF,TGTGCCAGCGGGGGGTCGACAGCGTCTAATTCACCCCTCCACTTT